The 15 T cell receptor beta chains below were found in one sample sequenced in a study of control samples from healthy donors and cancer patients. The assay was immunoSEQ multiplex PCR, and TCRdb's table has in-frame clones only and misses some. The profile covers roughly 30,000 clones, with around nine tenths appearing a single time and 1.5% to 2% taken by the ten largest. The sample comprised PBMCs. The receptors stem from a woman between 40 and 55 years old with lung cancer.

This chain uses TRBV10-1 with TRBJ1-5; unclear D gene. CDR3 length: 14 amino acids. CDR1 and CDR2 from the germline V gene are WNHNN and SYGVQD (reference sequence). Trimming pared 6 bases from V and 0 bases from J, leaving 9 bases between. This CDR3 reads CASRPDGSNQPQHF. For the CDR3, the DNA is TGCGCCAGCAGGCCGGACGGTAGCAATCAGCCCCAGCATTTT.

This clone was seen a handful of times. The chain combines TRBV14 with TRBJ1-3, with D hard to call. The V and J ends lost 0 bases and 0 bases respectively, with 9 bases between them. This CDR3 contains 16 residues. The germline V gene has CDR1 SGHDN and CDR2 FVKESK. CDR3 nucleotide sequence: TGTGCCAGCAGCCAAGATCTCGAGCACTCTGGAAACACCATATATTTT. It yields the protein CASSQDLEHSGNTIYF.

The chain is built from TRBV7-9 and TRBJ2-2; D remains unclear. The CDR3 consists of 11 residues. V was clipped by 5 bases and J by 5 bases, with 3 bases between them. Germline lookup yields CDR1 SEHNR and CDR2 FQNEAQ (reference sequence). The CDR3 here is CASSRTGELFF. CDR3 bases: TGTGCCAGCAGCCGAACCGGGGAGCTGTTTTTT.

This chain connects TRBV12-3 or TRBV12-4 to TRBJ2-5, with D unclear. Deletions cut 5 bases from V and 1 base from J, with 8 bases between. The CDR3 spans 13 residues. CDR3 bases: TGTGCCAGCAGTGCTGGAATCCAAGAGACCCAGTACTTC. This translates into CASSAGIQETQYF.

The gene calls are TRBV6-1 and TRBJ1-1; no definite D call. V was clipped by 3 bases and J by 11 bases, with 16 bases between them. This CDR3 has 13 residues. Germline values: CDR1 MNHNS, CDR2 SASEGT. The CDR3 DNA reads TGTGCCAGCAGTGAGCACCGGTTAGCTAGGGCTTTCTTT. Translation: CASSEHRLARAFF.

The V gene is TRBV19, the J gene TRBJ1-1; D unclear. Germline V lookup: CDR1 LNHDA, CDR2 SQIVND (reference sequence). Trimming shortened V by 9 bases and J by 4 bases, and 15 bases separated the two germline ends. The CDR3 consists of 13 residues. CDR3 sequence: CASRPAGGTEAFF. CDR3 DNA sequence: TGTGCCAGCCGGCCCGCGGGAGGCACTGAAGCTTTCTTT. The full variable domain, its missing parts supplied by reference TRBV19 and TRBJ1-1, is DGGITQSPKYLFRKEGQNVTLSCEQNLNHDAMYWYRQDPGQGLRLIYYSQIVNDFQKGDIAEGYSVSREKKESFPLTVTSAQKNPTAFYLCASRPAGGTEAFFGQGTRLTVV.

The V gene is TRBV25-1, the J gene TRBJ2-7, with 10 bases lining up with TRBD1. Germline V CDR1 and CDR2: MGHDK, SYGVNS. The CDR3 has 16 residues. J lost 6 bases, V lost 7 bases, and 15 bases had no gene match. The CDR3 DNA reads TGTGCCAGCATCCCAAAGGAGGGGACAGGGGTACGCGAGCAGTACTTC. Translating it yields CASIPKEGTGVREQYF.

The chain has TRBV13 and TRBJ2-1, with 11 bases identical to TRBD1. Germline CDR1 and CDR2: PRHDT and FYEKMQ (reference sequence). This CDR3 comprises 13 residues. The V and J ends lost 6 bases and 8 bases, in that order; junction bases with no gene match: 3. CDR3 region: CASRWTGGYEQFF. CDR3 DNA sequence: TGTGCCAGCAGATGGACAGGGGGCTATGAGCAGTTCTTC.

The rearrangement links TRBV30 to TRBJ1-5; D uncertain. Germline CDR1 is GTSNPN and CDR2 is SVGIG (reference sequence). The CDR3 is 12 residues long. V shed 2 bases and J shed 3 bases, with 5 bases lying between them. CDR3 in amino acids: CAWSNNNQPQHF. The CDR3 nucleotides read TGTGCCTGGAGTAACAACAATCAGCCCCAGCATTTT.

The CDR3 DNA reads as TGTGCCAGCGGCAGGAATTCCTACGAGCAGTACTTC. Its translation: CASGRNSYEQYF. This chain joins TRBV25-1 and TRBJ2-7; no clear D gene. Germline assignment: CDR1 MGHDK and CDR2 SYGVNS. V was cut by 8 bases and J by 1 base, with 9 bases left in between. The CDR3 has 12 residues.

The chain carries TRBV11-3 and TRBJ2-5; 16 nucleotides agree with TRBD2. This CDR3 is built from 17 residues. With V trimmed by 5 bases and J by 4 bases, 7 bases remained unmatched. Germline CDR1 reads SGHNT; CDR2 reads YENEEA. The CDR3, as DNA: TGTGCCAGCAGCCCGGGGACTAGCGGGGGGGCCAGAGAGACCCAGTACTTC. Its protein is CASSPGTSGGARETQYF.

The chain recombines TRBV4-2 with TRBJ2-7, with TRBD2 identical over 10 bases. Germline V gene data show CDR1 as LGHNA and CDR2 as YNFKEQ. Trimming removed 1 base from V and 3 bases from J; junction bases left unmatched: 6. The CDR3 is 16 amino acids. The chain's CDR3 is CASSQVSLAGDYEQYF. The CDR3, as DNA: TGTGCCAGCAGCCAAGTTTCTCTAGCGGGGGACTACGAGCAGTACTTC.

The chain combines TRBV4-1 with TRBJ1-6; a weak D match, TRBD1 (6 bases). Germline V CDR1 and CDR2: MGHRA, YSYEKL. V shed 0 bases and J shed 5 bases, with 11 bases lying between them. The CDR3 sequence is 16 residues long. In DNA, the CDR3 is TGCGCCAGCAGCCAAGATGCGCCAGGGGATAATTCACCCCTCCACTTT. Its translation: CASSQDAPGDNSPLHF.

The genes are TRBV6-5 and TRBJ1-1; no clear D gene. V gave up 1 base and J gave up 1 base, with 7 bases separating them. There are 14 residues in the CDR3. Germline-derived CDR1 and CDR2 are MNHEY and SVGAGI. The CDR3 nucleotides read TGTGCCAGCAGTTACTATGAGGGGAACACTGAAGCTTTCTTT. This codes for CASSYYEGNTEAFF.

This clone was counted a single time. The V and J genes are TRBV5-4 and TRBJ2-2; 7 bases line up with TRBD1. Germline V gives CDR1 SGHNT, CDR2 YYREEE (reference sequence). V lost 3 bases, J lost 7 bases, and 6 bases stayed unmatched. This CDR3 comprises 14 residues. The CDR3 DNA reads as TGTGCCAGCAGCTCTAGGGGGCTTAACGGGGAGCTGTTTTTT. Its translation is CASSSRGLNGELFF.